The rows below give T cell receptor beta chains drawn from one sample of a study of T cells after yellow fever vaccination. One entry per CDR3 protein, called by TCRdb with MiXCR from the 5' RACE reads. This sample has some 550,000 distinct CDR3 sequences; 15% to 20% occur once, and the top ten carry 13% to 15%. This specimen was PBMCs, taken 15 days after the yellow fever booster vaccination. These receptors were obtained from a man aged 30 to 39 who received the YFV17D yellow fever vaccine. Each CDR3 is given with its conserved first and last residue. Each record gives: J gene, clone size, D gene, V gene, CDR3 DNA, CDR3 protein. A D gene is named only where the DNA matches it firmly. Expanded clones are given a class, and other clones once, few, many or no size at all.

TRBJ2-7	-	-	TRBV14	TGTGCCAGCAGCCCCGAGAATTACGAGCAGTACTTC	CASSPENYEQYF
TRBJ2-2	few	TRBD2	TRBV5-1	TGCGCCAGCAGCTTTTCTCTGGGACTAGCGGAAAGGAACACCGGGGAGCTGTTTTTT	CASSFSLGLAERNTGELFF
TRBJ2-2	few	-	TRBV27	TGTGCCAGCAGTTTATCCGGGACTCCCGGGGAGCTGTTTTTT	CASSLSGTPGELFF
TRBJ2-1	-	TRBD2	TRBV9	TGTGCCAGCAGCAACCAGGGAACTAGCGACAATGAGCAGTTCTTC	CASSNQGTSDNEQFF
TRBJ2-6	-	TRBD1	TRBV3-1	TGTGCCAGCAGCCACCCCTTCGGGGGACAGGGGACCTCTGGGGCCAACGTCCTGACTTTC	CASSHPFGGQGTSGANVLTF
TRBJ2-5	many	-	TRBV20-1	TGCAGTGCTAGAGATCCGGGATGGGGGCAAGAGACCCAGTACTTC	CSARDPGWGQETQYF
TRBJ2-5	few	-	TRBV5-1	TGCGCCAGCAGCTTGCTTAGCGGAGAGACCCAGTACTTC	CASSLLSGETQYF
TRBJ1-5	-	-	TRBV20-1	TGCAGTGCTAGAGAGTTGAGGGATGGCAATCAGCCCCAGCATTTT	CSARELRDGNQPQHF
TRBJ2-1	few	-	TRBV3-1	TGTGCCAGCAGCCAACAACATCTCAATGAGCAGTTCTTC	CASSQQHLNEQFF
TRBJ2-1	-	TRBD2	TRBV20-1	TGCAGTGCCTCAAGGACTAGCGGGAACGAGCAGTTCTTC	CSASRTSGNEQFF
TRBJ1-4	-	TRBD1	TRBV18	TGTGCCAGCTCACGCCCCGGGACAGGGGATGAAAAACTGTTTTTT	CASSRPGTGDEKLFF
TRBJ2-5	-	TRBD2	TRBV20-1	TGCAGTGCTAGAGAAGCCGGGACTAGGGTTTTCGGGACCCAGTACTTC	CSAREAGTRVFGTQYF
TRBJ2-7	few	-	TRBV20-1	TGCAGTGCTAGGCCAGGGTTACTTTCCTACGAGCAGTACTTC	CSARPGLLSYEQYF
TRBJ2-7	-	TRBD2	TRBV28	TGTGCCAGCAGTTTTGTCTTTGGACTAGGTTCCTACGAGCAGTACTTC	CASSFVFGLGSYEQYF
TRBJ2-7	-	-	TRBV5-1	TGCGCCAGCAGCGAACAGGGAATTGGCTACGAGCAGTACTTC	CASSEQGIGYEQYF
TRBJ2-1	-	TRBD2	TRBV12-3/TRBV12-4	TGTGCCAGCAATCCTCTTATGACTAGCGGATTCAATGAGCAGTTCTTC	CASNPLMTSGFNEQFF
TRBJ2-2	-	TRBD1	TRBV28	TGTGCCAGTACGCGCCAGGGGGCAACCGGGGAGCTGTTTTTT	CASTRQGATGELFF
TRBJ1-6	-	-	TRBV20-1	TGCAGTGCTACTGTAGAGGAGGCGAGAAATTCACCCCTCCACTTT	CSATVEEARNSPLHF
TRBJ2-3	-	-	TRBV7-3	TGTGCCAGCAGCCCAGGAGAGGCGGGGCCCTTCACAGATACGCAGTATTTT	CASSPGEAGPFTDTQYF
TRBJ2-1	few	TRBD2	TRBV7-9	TGTGCCAGCAGTAGCGGGAGGGCCGAGAATGAGCAGTTCTTC	CASSSGRAENEQFF
TRBJ2-7	few	-	TRBV9	TGTGCCAGCAGCAGGGGGTTGGTAGACGAGCAGTACTTC	CASSRGLVDEQYF
TRBJ2-3	-	-	TRBV20-1	TGCAGTGCTAGTGACAGTAGCACAGATACGCAGTATTTT	CSASDSSTDTQYF
TRBJ2-1	-	TRBD2	TRBV6-2/TRBV6-3	TGTGCCAGCAGTTACCGGGGACTAGCGGCTTGGGGCGATGAGCAGTTCTTC	CASSYRGLAAWGDEQFF
TRBJ2-2	-	-	TRBV10-3	TGTGCCATCAGTGGCTACGGGGGAGGAGACACCGGGGAGCTGTTTTTT	CAISGYGGGDTGELFF
TRBJ2-6	-	-	TRBV14	TGTGCCAGCAGCCAAGGGCTTAGGGCCAACGTCCTGACTTTC	CASSQGLRANVLTF
TRBJ2-2	-	-	TRBV6-5	TGTGCCAGCAGTTACCACGAGAACACCGGGGAGCTGTTTTTT	CASSYHENTGELFF
TRBJ2-1	-	-	TRBV7-2	TGTGCCAGCAGCTTCTGGGGAGAGAGGTCCTACAATGAGCAGTTCTTC	CASSFWGERSYNEQFF
TRBJ2-1	-	TRBD2	TRBV10-3	TGTGCCAGCACCGGGACTAAGGGGAACAATGAGCAGTTCTTC	CASTGTKGNNEQFF
TRBJ2-3	-	TRBD2	TRBV11-2	TGTGCCAGCAGCTTACAGGGGGGCCCGGGACTAGCGGGAGGAGATACGCAGTATTTT	CASSLQGGPGLAGGDTQYF
TRBJ1-6	few	-	TRBV7-9	TGTGCCAGCAGCCCGGGCCGGGGGCCATCACCCCTCCACTTT	CASSPGRGPSPLHF
TRBJ2-1	few	TRBD2	TRBV7-9	TGTGCCAGCAGCTTAGGCGGGAGGGTCTACAATGAGCAGTTCTTC	CASSLGGRVYNEQFF
TRBJ1-6	-	-	TRBV7-2	TGTGCCAGCAGCCCTATCGGGGCTGGCAATTCACCCCTCCACTTT	CASSPIGAGNSPLHF
TRBJ2-7	few	-	TRBV28	TGTGCCAGCAGTTCAGGGGAGGGTTCCTACGAGCAGTACTTC	CASSSGEGSYEQYF
TRBJ2-3	many	-	TRBV6-5	TGTGCCAGCAGTTGGGGGAGAGGCACAGATACGCAGTATTTT	CASSWGRGTDTQYF
TRBJ1-1	few	TRBD1	TRBV7-9	TGTGCCAGCAGCGGACAGGCGAACACTGAAGCTTTCTTT	CASSGQANTEAFF
TRBJ1-4	-	-	TRBV5-1	TGCGCCAGCAGCGGCGGACGGTACGACGAAAAACTGTTTTTT	CASSGGRYDEKLFF
TRBJ2-3	few	-	TRBV18	TGTGCCAGCCCATCAACCGGGGGGCTGACAGATACGCAGTATTTT	CASPSTGGLTDTQYF
TRBJ1-1	few	-	TRBV6-1	TGTGCCAGCAGAAGGGACGGCGTGAACACTGAATCTTTCTTT	CASRRDGVNTESFF